The 17 T cell receptor beta chains presented below share a single source sample, sequenced in a study of cytomegalovirus exposure and HLA in healthy donors. The PCR made use of 60 Vbeta and 13 Jbeta primers. Profiling relied on immunoSEQ multiplex PCR, and the TCRdb table lists in-frame clones only, not all of them. Here the sample spans about 160,000 clones, approximately 80% being singletons. Sample: PBMCs. Receptors originate from a woman between 18 and 29 years old in good health and CMV-seronegative.

This rearrangement joins TRBV6-5 to TRBJ1-2; D gene uncertain. CDR1 and CDR2 from the germline V gene are MNHEY and SVGAGI. V was cut by 6 bases and J by 8 bases, with 16 bases left in between. This CDR3 contains 13 residues. The chain's CDR3 is CASSPLREGGYTF. Written as DNA, the CDR3 is TGTGCCAGCAGCCCATTGAGGGAAGGAGGCTACACCTTC.

The chain uses TRBV5-1 and TRBJ2-3, with a tentative D call TRBD1 (5 bases). Per the germline V gene, CDR1 is SGHRS and CDR2 is YFSETQ. With 5 bases removed from V and 4 bases from J, the gap between germline ends came to 8 bases. CDR3 length: 12 residues. CDR3 sequence (DNA): TGCGCCAGCAGAGGGGATGCAGATACGCAGTATTTT. Translated: CASRGDADTQYF.

This clone turned up a few times. The chain recombines TRBV30 with TRBJ2-5; a possible D gene is TRBD1 (6 bases). The DNA end is a closer match to TRBJ2-7, so the J assignment may be wrong. CDR1 and CDR2 (germline): GTSNPN, SVGIG (reference sequence). This CDR3 contains 13 residues. CDR3 in amino acids: CAWSVDSSYEQYF. As DNA, the CDR3 is TGTGCCTGGAGTGTGGACAGTTCCTACGAGCAGTACTTC.

The table lists this clone with a few counts. One end of the junction varies from germline; a read error may be responsible. J is TRBJ1-1 and V is TRBV10-3; the match to TRBD1 covers 11 bases. The CDR3 length is 18 residues. CDR1 and CDR2 from the germline V gene are ENHRY and SYGVKD. The CDR3 loop reads CAIRPRTGGAVVKTEAFF. In DNA form, the CDR3 reads TGTGCCATCAGGCCGAGGACAGGGGGCGCCGTGGTGAAGACTGAAGCTTTCTTT.

The V call is TRBV5-1, the J call TRBJ1-6; D perhaps matches TRBD1 (5 bases). Between the trimmed V and J ends, which lost 3 bases and 7 bases, there was a span of 11 bases. The CDR3 runs 14 residues. Germline V gene lookup returns CDR1 SGHRS and CDR2 YFSETQ. The DNA for the CDR3 is TGCGCCAGCAGCTACCAGGGTGGGAATTCACCCCTCCACTTT. Translation gives CASSYQGGNSPLHF.

CDR3 residues: CALGGVSGANVLTF. For the CDR3, the DNA is TGTGCCCTCGGGGGGGTCTCTGGGGCCAACGTCCTGACTTTC. V and J are TRBV7-8 and TRBJ2-6; 8 bases are shared with TRBD2. The CDR3 loop spans 14 amino acids. Germline V lookup: CDR1 SGHVS, CDR2 FQNEAQ. J lost 0 bases, V lost 11 bases, and 3 bases had no gene match.

This clone was counted between two and nine times. The gene calls are TRBV6-1 and TRBJ2-1, with TRBD1 as a possible D gene (6 bases). Germline CDR1 MNHNS, CDR2 SASEGT. The CDR3 totals 13 residues. V lost 4 bases to trimming and J lost 8 bases, with 12 bases between them. CDR3 region: CASSVVGADEQFF. In DNA form, the CDR3 reads TGTGCCAGCAGTGTGGTGGGGGCGGATGAGCAGTTCTTC.

The rearrangement joins TRBV27 to TRBJ2-2, with 10 bases identical to TRBD1. The CDR3 sequence is 16 residues long. V lost 6 bases to trimming and J lost 0 bases; unmatched junction nucleotides: 4. Germline V gene data show CDR1 as MNHEY and CDR2 as SMNVEV (reference sequence). CDR3 sequence: CASSRQGATNTGELFF. The CDR3 DNA reads TGTGCCAGCAGCAGACAGGGGGCGACGAACACCGGGGAGCTGTTTTTT.

The chain carries TRBV6-5 and TRBJ2-1; TRBD2 matches at 11 bases. In germline, CDR1 is MNHEY, CDR2 SVGAGI. The CDR3 is 14 amino acids. With V trimmed by 9 bases and J by 4 bases, 5 bases remained unmatched. The CDR3 DNA is TGTGCCAGTAGCCTAGCGGGGGGTTACAATGAGCAGTTCTTC. Protein sequence: CASSLAGGYNEQFF.

The chain recombines TRBV7-2 with TRBJ1-2; D gene unclear. The CDR3 spans 13 residues. Trimming left V 3 bases short and J 0 bases short, with 5 bases between. The V gene's germline CDR1 is SGHTA and CDR2 FQGNSA. The CDR3 DNA is TGTGCCAGCAGCTTGGCCCCTAACTATGGCTACACCTTC. Residues: CASSLAPNYGYTF.

This chain uses TRBV5-1 with TRBJ1-5; no definite D call. This CDR3 is 13 amino acids long. Trimming removed 4 bases from V and 5 bases from J, with 10 bases in between. Germline V gene sequence: CDR1 SGHRS, CDR2 YFSETQ. The CDR3 DNA follows: TGCGCCAGCAGCAGAAACTCGGATCAGCCCCAGCATTTT. Protein: CASSRNSDQPQHF.

CDR3 residues: CASSIVLAGGPGLRNEQFF. The CDR3 DNA is TGTGCCAGTAGTATAGTATTAGCGGGGGGGCCTGGGTTACGGAATGAGCAGTTCTTC. The rearrangement links TRBV19 to TRBJ2-1; the match to TRBD2 covers 11 bases. The CDR3 totals 19 residues. Losses at the gene ends were 1 base for V and 7 bases for J; bases not matched to a gene: 15. Germline loops: CDR1 LNHDA, CDR2 SQIVND (reference sequence).

The V call is TRBV2, the J call TRBJ2-7; 7 bases are a match to TRBD1. The V segment lost 11 bases and the J segment 4 bases; nucleotides outside the gene matches: 8. Germline CDR1 SNHLY, CDR2 FYNNEI. The CDR3 covers 12 residues. The DNA of the CDR3 is TGTGCCGGCGGGCAGGGGGTGTACGAGCAGTACTTC. Amino acid sequence: CAGGQGVYEQYF. Complete variable domain (other parts from reference TRBV2 and TRBJ2-7): EPEVTQTPSHQVTQMGQEVILRCVPISNHLYFYWYRQILGQKVEFLVSFYNNEISEKSEIFDDQFSVERPDGSNFTLKIRSTKLEDSAMYFCAGGQGVYEQYFGPGTRLTVT.

This chain links TRBV6-5 with TRBJ1-2; 8 bases agree with TRBD1. This CDR3 contains 15 residues. Germline lookup yields CDR1 MNHEY and CDR2 SVGAGI. The junction had 10 bases not matched to a gene; V was cut back by 6 bases and J by 4 bases. CDR3 in DNA: TGTGCCAGCAGAGTCCCAGGGGGCCGGGGCTATGGCTACACCTTC. Its protein product is CASRVPGGRGYGYTF.

The chain has TRBV6-6 and TRBJ1-2, with 11 bases aligning to TRBD1. V lost 8 bases to trimming and J lost 3 bases; unmatched junction nucleotides: 5. This CDR3 is 14 amino acids long. Germline V CDR1 and CDR2: MNHNY, SVGAGI (reference sequence). The CDR3 reads CASLWTGGDYGYTF. The CDR3 nucleotides are TGTGCCAGCCTCTGGACAGGGGGCGACTATGGCTACACCTTC.

The chain is built from TRBV28 and TRBJ2-7; 8 bases agree with TRBD1. Trimming cost V 5 bases and J 5 bases; bases outside gene matches: 8. Germline-derived CDR1 and CDR2 are MDHEN and SYDVKM. The CDR3 extends over 14 amino acids. CDR3 nucleotides: TGTGCCAGCAGTGAAGACAGGGGAGAGGACGAGCAGTACTTC. Encoded protein: CASSEDRGEDEQYF.

This chain uses TRBV11-2 with TRBJ2-7; TRBD2 aligns across 7 bases. V shed 4 bases and J 0 bases; nucleotides not matched to a gene: 3. The germline V gene encodes CDR1 SGHAT and CDR2 FQNNGV. This CDR3 spans 14 amino acids. This CDR3 reads CASSYAGDSYEQYF. Here the CDR3 DNA reads TGTGCCAGCAGCTATGCGGGGGACTCCTACGAGCAGTACTTC. Supplemented by reference TRBV11-2 and TRBJ2-7, the full variable domain reads EAGVAQSPRYKIIEKRQSVAFWCNPISGHATLYWYQQILGQGPKLLIQFQNNGVVDDSQLPKDRFSAERLKGVDSTLKIQPAKLEDSAVYLCASSYAGDSYEQYFGPGTRLTVT.